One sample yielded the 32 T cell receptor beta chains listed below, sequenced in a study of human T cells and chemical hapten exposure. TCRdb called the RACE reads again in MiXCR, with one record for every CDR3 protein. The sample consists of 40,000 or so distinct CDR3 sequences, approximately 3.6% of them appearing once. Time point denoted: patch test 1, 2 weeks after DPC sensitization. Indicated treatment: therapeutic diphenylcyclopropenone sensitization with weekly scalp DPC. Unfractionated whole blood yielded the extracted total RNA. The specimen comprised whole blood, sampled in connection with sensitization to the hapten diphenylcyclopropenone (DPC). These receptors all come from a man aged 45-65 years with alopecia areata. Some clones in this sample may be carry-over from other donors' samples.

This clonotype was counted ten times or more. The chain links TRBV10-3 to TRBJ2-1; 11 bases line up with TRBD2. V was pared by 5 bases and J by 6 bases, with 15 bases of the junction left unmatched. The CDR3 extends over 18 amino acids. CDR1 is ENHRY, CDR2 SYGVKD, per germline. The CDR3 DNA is TGTGCCATCAGTACCACAACTAGACTAGCGGGATCTGGCAATGAGCAGTTCTTC. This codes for CAISTTTRLAGSGNEQFF.

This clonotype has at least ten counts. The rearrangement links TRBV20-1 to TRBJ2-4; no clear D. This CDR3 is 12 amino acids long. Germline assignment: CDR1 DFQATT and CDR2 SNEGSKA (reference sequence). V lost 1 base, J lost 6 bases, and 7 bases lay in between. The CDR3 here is CSARAGGNIQYF. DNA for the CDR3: TGCAGTGCTAGAGCCGGTGGAAACATTCAGTACTTC.

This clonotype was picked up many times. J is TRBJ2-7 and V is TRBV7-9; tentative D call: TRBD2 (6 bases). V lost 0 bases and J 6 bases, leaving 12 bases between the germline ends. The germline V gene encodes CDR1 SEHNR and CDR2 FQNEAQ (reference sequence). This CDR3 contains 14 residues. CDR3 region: CASSLAGRESEQYF. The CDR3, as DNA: TGTGCCAGCAGCTTAGCGGGACGGGAGAGCGAGCAGTACTTC.

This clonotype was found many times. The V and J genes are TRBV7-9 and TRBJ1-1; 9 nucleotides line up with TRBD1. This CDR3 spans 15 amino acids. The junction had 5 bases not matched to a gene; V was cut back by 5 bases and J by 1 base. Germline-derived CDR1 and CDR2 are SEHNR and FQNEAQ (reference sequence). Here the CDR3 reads CASSPWGQGNTEAFF. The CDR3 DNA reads TGTGCCAGCAGCCCCTGGGGACAGGGGAACACTGAAGCTTTCTTT.

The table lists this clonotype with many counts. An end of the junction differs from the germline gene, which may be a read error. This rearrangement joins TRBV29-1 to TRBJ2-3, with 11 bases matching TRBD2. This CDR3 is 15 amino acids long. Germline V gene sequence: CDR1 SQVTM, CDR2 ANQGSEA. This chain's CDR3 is CSVEALAGVTDTQYF. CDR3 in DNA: TGCAGCGTCGAAGCACTAGCGGGAGTCACAGATACGCAGTATTTT.

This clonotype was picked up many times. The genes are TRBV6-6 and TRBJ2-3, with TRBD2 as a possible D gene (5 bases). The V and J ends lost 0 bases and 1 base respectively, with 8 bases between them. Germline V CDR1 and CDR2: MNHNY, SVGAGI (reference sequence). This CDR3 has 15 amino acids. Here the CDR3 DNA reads TGTGCCAGCAGTTACTCCTCGAGGGGCACAGATACGCAGTATTTT. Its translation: CASSYSSRGTDTQYF.

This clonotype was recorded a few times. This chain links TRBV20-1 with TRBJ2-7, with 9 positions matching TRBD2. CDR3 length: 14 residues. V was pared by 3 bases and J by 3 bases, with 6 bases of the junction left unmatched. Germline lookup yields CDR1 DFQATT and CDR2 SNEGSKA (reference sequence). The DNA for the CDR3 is TGCAGTGCTAGCGGGTCTAGCGGGAACTACGAGCAGTACTTC. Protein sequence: CSASGSSGNYEQYF.

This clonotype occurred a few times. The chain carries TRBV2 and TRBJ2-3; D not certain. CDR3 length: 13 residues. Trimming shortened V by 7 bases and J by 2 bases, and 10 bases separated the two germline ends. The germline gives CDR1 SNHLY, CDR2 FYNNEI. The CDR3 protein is CASNSDHTDTQYF. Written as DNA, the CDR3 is TGTGCCAGCAATTCAGACCACACAGATACGCAGTATTTT. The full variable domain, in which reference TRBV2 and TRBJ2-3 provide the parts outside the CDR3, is EPEVTQTPSHQVTQMGQEVILRCVPISNHLYFYWYRQILGQKVEFLVSFYNNEISEKSEIFDDQFSVERPDGSNFTLKIRSTKLEDSAMYFCASNSDHTDTQYFGPGTRLTVL.

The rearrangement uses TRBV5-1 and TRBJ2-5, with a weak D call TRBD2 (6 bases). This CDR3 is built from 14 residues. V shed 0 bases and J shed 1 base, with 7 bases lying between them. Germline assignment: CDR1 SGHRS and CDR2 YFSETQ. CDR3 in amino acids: CASSLAGVQETQYF. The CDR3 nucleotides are TGCGCCAGCAGCTTGGCGGGGGTCCAAGAGACCCAGTACTTC. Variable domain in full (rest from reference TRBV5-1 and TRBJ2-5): KAGVTQTPRYLIKTRGQQVTLSCSPISGHRSVSWYQQTPGQGLQFLFEYFSETQRNKGNFPGRFSGRQFSNSRSEMNVSTLELGDSALYLCASSLAGVQETQYFGPGTRLLVL.

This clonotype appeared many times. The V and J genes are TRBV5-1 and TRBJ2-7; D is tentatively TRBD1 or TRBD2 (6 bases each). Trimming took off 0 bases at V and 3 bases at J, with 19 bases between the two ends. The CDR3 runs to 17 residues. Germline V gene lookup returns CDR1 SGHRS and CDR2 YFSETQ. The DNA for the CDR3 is TGCGCCAGCAGCTTGGGGGGGGACACCTCAGGGGTCTACGAGCAGTACTTC. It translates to CASSLGGDTSGVYEQYF. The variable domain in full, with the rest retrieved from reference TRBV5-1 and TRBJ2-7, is KAGVTQTPRYLIKTRGQQVTLSCSPISGHRSVSWYQQTPGQGLQFLFEYFSETQRNKGNFPGRFSGRQFSNSRSEMNVSTLELGDSALYLCASSLGGDTSGVYEQYFGPGTRLTVT.

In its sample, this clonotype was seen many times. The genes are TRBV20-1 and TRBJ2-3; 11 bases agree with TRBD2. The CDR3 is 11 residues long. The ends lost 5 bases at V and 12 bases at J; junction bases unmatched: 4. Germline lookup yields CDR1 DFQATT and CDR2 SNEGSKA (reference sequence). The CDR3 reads CSAGSGRAQYF. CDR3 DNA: TGCAGTGCTGGTAGCGGGAGGGCCCAGTATTTT.

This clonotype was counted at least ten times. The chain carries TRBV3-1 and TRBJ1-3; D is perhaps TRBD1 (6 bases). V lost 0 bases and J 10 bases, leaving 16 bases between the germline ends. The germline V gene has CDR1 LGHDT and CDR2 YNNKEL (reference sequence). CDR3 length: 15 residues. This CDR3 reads CASSQDSGVLRTIYF. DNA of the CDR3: TGTGCCAGCAGCCAAGACTCAGGGGTCTTGAGAACCATATATTTT.

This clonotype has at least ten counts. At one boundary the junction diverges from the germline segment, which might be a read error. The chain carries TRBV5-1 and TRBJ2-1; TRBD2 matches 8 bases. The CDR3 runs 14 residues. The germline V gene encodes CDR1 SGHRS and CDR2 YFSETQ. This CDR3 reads CASSPGLGYYEQFF. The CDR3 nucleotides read TGCGCCAGCAGCCCGGGACTAGGCTACTATGAGCAGTTCTTC.

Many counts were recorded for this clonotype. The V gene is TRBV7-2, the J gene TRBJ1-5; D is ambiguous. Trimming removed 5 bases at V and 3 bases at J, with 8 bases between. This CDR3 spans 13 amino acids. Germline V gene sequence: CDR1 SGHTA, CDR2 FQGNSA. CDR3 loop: CASSRVVNQPQHF. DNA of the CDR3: TGTGCCAGCAGCCGGGTCGTCAATCAGCCCCAGCATTTT. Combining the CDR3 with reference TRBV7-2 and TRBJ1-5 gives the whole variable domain GAGVSQSPSNKVTEKGKDVELRCDPISGHTALYWYRQSLGQGLEFLIYFQGNSAPDKSGLPSDRFSAERTGGSVSTLTIQRTQQEDSAVYLCASSRVVNQPQHFGDGTRLSIL.

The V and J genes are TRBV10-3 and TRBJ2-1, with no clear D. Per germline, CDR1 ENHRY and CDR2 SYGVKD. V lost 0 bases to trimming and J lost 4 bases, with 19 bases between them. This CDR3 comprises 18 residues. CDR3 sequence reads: CAISESGSSTARYNEQFF. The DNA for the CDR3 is TGTGCCATCAGTGAGTCTGGCAGCTCGACCGCCCGATACAATGAGCAGTTCTTC.

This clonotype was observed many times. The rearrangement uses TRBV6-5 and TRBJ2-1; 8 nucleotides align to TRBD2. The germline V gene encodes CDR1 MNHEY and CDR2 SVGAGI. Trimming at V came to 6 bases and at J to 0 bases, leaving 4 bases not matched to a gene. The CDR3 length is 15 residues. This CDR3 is CASSFSGASYNEQFF. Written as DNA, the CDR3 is TGTGCCAGCAGCTTTAGCGGGGCCTCCTACAATGAGCAGTTCTTC.

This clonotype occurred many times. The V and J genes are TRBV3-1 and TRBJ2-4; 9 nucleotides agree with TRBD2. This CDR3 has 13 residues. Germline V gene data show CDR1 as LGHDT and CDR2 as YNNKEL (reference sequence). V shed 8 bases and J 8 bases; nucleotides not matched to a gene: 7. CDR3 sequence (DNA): TGTGCCAGCGCCGGGACTAGCAAGGACATTCAGTACTTC. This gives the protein CASAGTSKDIQYF.

This CDR3 is CASSKNNSPLHF. CDR3 in DNA: TGTGCCAGCAGTAAAAATAATTCACCCCTCCACTTT. This chain links TRBV27 with TRBJ1-6; D uncertain. CDR1 is MNHEY and CDR2 is SMNVEV in the germline V gene (reference sequence). This CDR3 spans 12 amino acids. Trimming left V 5 bases short and J 5 bases short, with 4 bases between.

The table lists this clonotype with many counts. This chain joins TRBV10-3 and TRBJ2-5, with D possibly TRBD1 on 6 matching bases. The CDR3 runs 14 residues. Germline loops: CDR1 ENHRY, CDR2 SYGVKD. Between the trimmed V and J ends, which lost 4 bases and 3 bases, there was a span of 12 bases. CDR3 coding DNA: TGTGCCATCAGTGCGGGTAGGACAGAAGAGACCCAGTACTTC. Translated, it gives CAISAGRTEETQYF.

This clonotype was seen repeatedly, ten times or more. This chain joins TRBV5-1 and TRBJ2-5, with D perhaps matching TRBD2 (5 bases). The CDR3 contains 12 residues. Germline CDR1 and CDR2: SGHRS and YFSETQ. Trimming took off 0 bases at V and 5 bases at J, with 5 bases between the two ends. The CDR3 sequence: CASSLGEETQYF. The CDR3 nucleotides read TGCGCCAGCAGCTTGGGGGAGGAGACCCAGTACTTC.

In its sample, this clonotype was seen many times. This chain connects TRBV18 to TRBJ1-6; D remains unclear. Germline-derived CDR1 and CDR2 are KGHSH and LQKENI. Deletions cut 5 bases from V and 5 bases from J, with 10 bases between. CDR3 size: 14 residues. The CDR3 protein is CASSSRADNSPLHF. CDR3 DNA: TGTGCCAGCTCATCGAGGGCCGATAATTCACCCCTCCACTTT.

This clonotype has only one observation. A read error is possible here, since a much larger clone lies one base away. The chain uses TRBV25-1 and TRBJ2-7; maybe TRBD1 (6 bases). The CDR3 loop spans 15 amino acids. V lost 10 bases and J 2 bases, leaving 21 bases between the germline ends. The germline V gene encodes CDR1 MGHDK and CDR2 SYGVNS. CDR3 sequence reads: CANSTARGDPYEQYF. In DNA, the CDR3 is TGTGCCAACAGCACGGCCAGGGGCGATCCCTACGAGCAGTACTTC.

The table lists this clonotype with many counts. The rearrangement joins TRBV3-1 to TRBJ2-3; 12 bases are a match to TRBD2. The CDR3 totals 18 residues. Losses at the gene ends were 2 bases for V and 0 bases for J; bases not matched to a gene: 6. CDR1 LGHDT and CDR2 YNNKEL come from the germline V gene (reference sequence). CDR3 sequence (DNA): TGTGCCAGCAGCCAAAATGCCGGGACTAGCGGGAGCACAGATACGCAGTATTTT. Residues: CASSQNAGTSGSTDTQYF.

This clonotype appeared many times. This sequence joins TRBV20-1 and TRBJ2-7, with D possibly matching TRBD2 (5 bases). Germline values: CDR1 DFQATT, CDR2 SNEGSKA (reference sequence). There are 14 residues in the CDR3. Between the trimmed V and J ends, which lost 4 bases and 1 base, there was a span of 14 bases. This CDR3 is CSATIVGGSYEQYF. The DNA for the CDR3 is TGCAGTGCTACCATTGTTGGCGGGTCCTACGAGCAGTACTTC.

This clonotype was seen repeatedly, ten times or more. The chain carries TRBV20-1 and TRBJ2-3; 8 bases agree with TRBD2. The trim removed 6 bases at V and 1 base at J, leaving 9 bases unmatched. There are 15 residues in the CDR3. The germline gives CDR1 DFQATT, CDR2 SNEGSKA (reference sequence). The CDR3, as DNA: TGCAGTGCCGTCAAGGGACTAGGCGGCACAGATACGCAGTATTTT. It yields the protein CSAVKGLGGTDTQYF.

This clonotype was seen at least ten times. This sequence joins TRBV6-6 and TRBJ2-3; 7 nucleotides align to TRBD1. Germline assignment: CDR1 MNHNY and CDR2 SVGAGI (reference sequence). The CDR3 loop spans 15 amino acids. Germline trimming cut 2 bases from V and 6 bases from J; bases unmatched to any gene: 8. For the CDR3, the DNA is TGTGCCAGCAGTTACGCCCAGGGGGAAGGGGATACGCAGTATTTT. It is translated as CASSYAQGEGDTQYF.

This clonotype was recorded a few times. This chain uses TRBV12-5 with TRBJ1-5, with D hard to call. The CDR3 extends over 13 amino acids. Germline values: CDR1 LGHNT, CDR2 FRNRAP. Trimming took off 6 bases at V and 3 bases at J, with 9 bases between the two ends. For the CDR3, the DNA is TGTGCTAGTGGGCCCGGGAACAATCAGCCCCAGCATTTT. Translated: CASGPGNNQPQHF.

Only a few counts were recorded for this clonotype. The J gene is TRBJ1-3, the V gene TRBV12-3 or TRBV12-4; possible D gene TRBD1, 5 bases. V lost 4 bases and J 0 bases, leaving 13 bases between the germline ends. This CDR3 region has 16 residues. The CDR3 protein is CASSSRDRSSGNTIYF. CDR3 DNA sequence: TGTGCCAGCAGTTCCCGGGACCGCAGCTCTGGAAACACCATATATTTT.

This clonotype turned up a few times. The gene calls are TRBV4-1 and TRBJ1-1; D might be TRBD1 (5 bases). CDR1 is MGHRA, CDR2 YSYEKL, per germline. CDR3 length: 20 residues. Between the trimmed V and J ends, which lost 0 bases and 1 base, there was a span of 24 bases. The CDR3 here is CASSQDAYRGSGRSNTEAFF. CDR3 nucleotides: TGCGCCAGCAGCCAAGATGCCTACAGAGGATCGGGACGTTCGAACACTGAAGCTTTCTTT.

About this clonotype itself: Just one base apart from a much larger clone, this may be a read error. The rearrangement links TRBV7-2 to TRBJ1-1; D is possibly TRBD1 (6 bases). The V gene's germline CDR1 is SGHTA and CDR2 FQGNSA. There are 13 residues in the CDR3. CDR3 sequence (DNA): TGTGTCAGCAGCTACGACAGGAACCTCGAAGCTTTCTTT. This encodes CVSSYDRNLEAFF.

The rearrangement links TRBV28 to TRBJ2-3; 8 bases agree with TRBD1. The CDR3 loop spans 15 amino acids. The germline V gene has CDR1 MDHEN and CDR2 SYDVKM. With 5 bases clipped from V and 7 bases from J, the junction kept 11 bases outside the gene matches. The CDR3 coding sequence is TGTGCCAGCAGTCCCCCGGGACAGGCCGCCCATACGCAGTATTTT. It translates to CASSPPGQAAHTQYF.

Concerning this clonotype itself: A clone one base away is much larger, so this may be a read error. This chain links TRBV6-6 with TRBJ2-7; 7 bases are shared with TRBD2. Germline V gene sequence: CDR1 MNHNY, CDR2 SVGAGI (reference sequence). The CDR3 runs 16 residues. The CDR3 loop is CASSYTGGGLSYKQYF. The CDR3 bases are TGTGCCAGCAGTTATACGGGGGGAGGCCTCTCCTACAAGCAGTACTTC.